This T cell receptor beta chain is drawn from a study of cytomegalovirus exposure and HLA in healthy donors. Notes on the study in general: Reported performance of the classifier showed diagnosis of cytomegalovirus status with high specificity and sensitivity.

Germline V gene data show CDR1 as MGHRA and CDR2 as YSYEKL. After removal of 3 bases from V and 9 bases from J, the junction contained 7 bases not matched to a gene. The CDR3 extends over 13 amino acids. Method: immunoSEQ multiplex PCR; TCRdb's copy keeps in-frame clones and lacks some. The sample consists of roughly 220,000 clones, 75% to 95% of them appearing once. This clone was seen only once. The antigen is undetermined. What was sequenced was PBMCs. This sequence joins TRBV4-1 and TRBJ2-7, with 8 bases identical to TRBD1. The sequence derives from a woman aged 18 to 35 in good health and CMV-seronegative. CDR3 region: CASSQIRGQGQYF. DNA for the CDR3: TGCGCCAGCAGCCAGATCAGGGGGCAAGGGCAGTACTTC.